This TCR beta chain was recovered during a study of Ad26.COV2.S vaccination and SARS-CoV-2 variants. Broader study findings: In vaccinated individuals, spike-specific CD8+ and CD4+ T cell responses reportedly displayed substantial breadth. Possible underestimation of total T cell responses by the TCR breadth and depth analyses was noted. Spike-specific TCR breadth in vaccine recipients exceeded that seen in placebo recipients. Vaccinated and placebo-treated recipients had similar non-spike TCR breadth.

Germline assignment: CDR1 SGDLS and CDR2 YYNGEE. Trimming took off 0 bases at V and 5 bases at J, with 14 bases between the two ends. The CDR3 contains 15 residues. Details on this clone: The antigen remains unidentified.

The method was immunoSEQ multiplex PCR; TCRdb's version includes in-frame clones alone and lacks a portion of them. The table has under 150,000 clones, 86% seen once. This chain uses TRBV9 with TRBJ2-5; D is perhaps TRBD1 or TRBD2 (6 bases each). The receptor was isolated from a human donor who had recovered from COVID-19. Here the sequenced sample was peripheral blood, taken after recovery from COVID-19. CDR3 loop: CASSVGGTQGETQYF. Written as DNA, the CDR3 is TGTGCCAGCAGCGTAGGAGGGACTCAGGGGGAGACCCAGTACTTC.